The rows below give T cell receptor beta chains drawn from one sample of a study of T cell changes during pregnancy in multiple sclerosis. The assay was immunoSEQ multiplex PCR, and TCRdb's table has in-frame clones only and misses some. This sample has about 68,000 clones, with under 95% found just once. Here the sequenced sample was peripheral blood, taken in the second trimester of pregnancy. The receptors come from a female donor with multiple sclerosis, enrolled in a pregnancy study. CDR3s include the opening cysteine and the closing phenylalanine or tryptophan. A D gene is named only where the DNA matches it firmly. Size tells how often a clone was seen (once, few, many) or the class of an expanded clone, and some rows leave it out.

v_gene	j_gene	abundance	d_gene	CDR3aa	CDR3nt
TRBV21-1	TRBJ1-2	.	.	CASSKRTGGHYGYTF	TGTGCCAGCAGCAAAAGGACAGGGGGGCACTATGGCTACACCTTC
TRBV18	TRBJ1-4	.	TRBD1	CASSPRTGTNEKLFF	TGTGCCAGCTCACCTCGGACAGGGACGAATGAAAAACTGTTTTTT
TRBV4-3	TRBJ2-2	.	TRBD2	CASSQAGLAGITGELFF	TGCGCCAGCAGCCAAGCTGGCCTAGCGGGGATCACCGGGGAGCTGTTTTTT
TRBV5-5	TRBJ2-1	.	TRBD2	CASSAPGLAGSSYNEQFF	TGTGCCAGCAGCGCCCCGGGACTAGCGGGGAGCTCCTACAATGAGCAGTTCTTC
TRBV4-2	TRBJ2-3	.	.	CASSHPGHGGARTDTQYF	TGTGCCAGCAGCCATCCCGGTCATGGGGGGGCTCGCACAGATACGCAGTATTTT
TRBV4-1	TRBJ1-1	.	.	CASSQGVDAGHSDTEAFF	TGCGCCAGCAGCCAAGGCGTGGATGCAGGACACTCGGACACTGAAGCTTTCTTT
TRBV7-2	TRBJ2-1	once	TRBD2	CASSLHASGGVNEQFF	TGTGCCAGCAGCTTACATGCCAGCGGGGGGGTTAATGAGCAGTTCTTC
TRBV5-1	TRBJ2-2	.	TRBD1	CASSQGTAQAGELFF	TGCGCCAGCAGCCAAGGGACAGCTCAGGCCGGGGAGCTGTTTTTT
TRBV7-9	TRBJ2-3	.	TRBD2	CASKPPLTSGGITDTQYF	TGTGCCAGCAAACCCCCCCTCACTAGCGGGGGCATAACAGATACGCAGTATTTT
TRBV7-9	TRBJ2-1	.	TRBD1	CASSSGTGWIDEQFF	TGTGCCAGCAGCTCCGGGACAGGGTGGATCGATGAGCAGTTCTTC
TRBV7-9	TRBJ1-1	.	TRBD1	CASSPRPGTGTTEAFF	TGTGCCAGCAGCCCGCGTCCCGGGACAGGGACCACTGAAGCTTTCTTT
TRBV9	TRBJ2-7	.	TRBD1	CASSVGTGGYYEQYF	TGTGCCAGCAGCGTAGGGACAGGGGGGTACTACGAGCAGTACTTC
TRBV21-1	TRBJ2-1	.	.	CASSKGRQLNNEQFF	TGTGCCAGCAGCAAAGGGAGACAGTTAAACAATGAGCAGTTCTTC
TRBV19	TRBJ1-5	.	.	CASSTVPGQLSRPQHF	TGTGCCAGTAGTACAGTTCCCGGACAGTTAAGCCGGCCCCAGCATTTT
TRBV9	TRBJ2-7	.	.	CASSVAGQGWRDEQYF	TGTGCCAGCAGCGTAGCGGGCCAGGGGTGGAGAGACGAGCAGTACTTC
TRBV19	TRBJ1-2	.	TRBD1	CASSISHRGQFNYGYTF	TGTGCCAGTAGTATATCTCACAGGGGCCAGTTTAACTATGGCTACACCTTC
TRBV21-1	TRBJ1-3	.	.	CARRTAPEDTIYF	TGTGCCAGAAGGACTGCCCCCGAGGACACCATATATTTT
TRBV6-4	TRBJ1-1	.	.	CASSLRLNTEAFF	TGTGCCAGCAGCCTCAGGTTGAACACTGAAGCTTTCTTT
TRBV6-5	TRBJ2-2	.	TRBD1	CASRGQGGTGELFF	TGTGCCAGCAGAGGACAGGGTGGGACCGGGGAGCTGTTTTTT
TRBV7-2	TRBJ1-5	few	.	CASSLVPGAYNQPQHF	TGTGCCAGCAGCTTAGTTCCAGGGGCCTACAATCAGCCCCAGCATTTT
TRBV19	TRBJ2-2	once	.	CASMRRGDTGELFF	TGTGCCAGTATGCGCCGGGGAGACACCGGGGAGCTGTTTTTT
TRBV6-5	TRBJ2-7	.	.	CASLQPGGTYEQYF	TGTGCCAGCCTCCAACCCGGGGGAACCTACGAGCAGTACTTC
TRBV5-1	TRBJ2-5	.	.	CASRRGAEGETQYF	TGCGCCAGCAGACGGGGGGCGGAAGGGGAGACCCAGTACTTC
TRBV7-9	TRBJ2-3	.	.	CASSSYSTDTQYF	TGTGCCAGCAGCTCCTACTCCACAGATACGCAGTATTTT
TRBV4-1	TRBJ1-5	.	.	CASSQAPTVRNQPQHF	TGCGCCAGCAGCCAAGCGCCTACAGTTCGCAATCAGCCCCAGCATTTT
TRBV4-3	TRBJ2-3	.	TRBD1	CASSQDPPPRDRATDTQYF	TGCGCCAGCAGCCAAGATCCCCCCCCTCGGGACAGGGCAACAGATACGCAGTATTTT
TRBV29-1	TRBJ2-5	.	.	CSVGGRGLETQYF	TGCAGCGTTGGAGGCCGAGGACTGGAGACCCAGTACTTC
TRBV27	TRBJ1-3	.	.	CASSSGELGRNTIYF	TGTGCCAGCAGTTCGGGAGAGTTAGGTCGAAACACCATATATTTT
TRBV7-8	TRBJ1-2	.	.	CASSLELGASYGYTF	TGTGCCAGCAGCTTAGAGCTGGGGGCAAGCTATGGCTACACCTTC
TRBV7-2	TRBJ2-3	.	.	CASSSRTGTDTQYF	TGTGCCAGCAGCTCGCGAACAGGGACCGATACGCAGTATTTT
TRBV5-4	TRBJ2-7	once	TRBD1	CATGGQGADEQYF	TGTGCCACGGGGGGACAGGGGGCGGACGAGCAGTACTTC
TRBV2	TRBJ2-3	.	.	CAGRGLDADTQYF	TGTGCCGGCCGCGGACTCGACGCAGATACGCAGTATTTT
TRBV19	TRBJ1-1	.	.	CASSIFQGNTEAFF	TGTGCCAGTAGTATATTCCAGGGGAACACTGAAGCTTTCTTT
TRBV2	TRBJ2-1	.	TRBD2	CASNSGTSGYNEQFF	TGTGCCAGCAATTCCGGGACTAGCGGCTACAATGAGCAGTTCTTC
TRBV19	TRBJ2-7	once	.	CASSISSLPYEQYF	TGTGCCAGTAGTATAAGCTCTCTTCCCTACGAGCAGTACTTC
TRBV4-2	TRBJ2-5	.	TRBD2	CASSQEAGGGYQETQYF	TGTGCCAGCAGCCAAGAAGCTGGCGGGGGGTACCAAGAGACCCAGTACTTC
TRBV13	TRBJ2-1	.	TRBD1	CASTPGTGDNEQFF	TGTGCCAGCACTCCGGGGACAGGCGACAATGAGCAGTTCTTC
TRBV10-3	TRBJ1-2	.	TRBD1	CAITKGQGGGYTF	TGTGCCATCACCAAGGGACAGGGTGGCGGCTACACCTTC
TRBV6-5	TRBJ2-7	.	TRBD1	CASSYGQGAYEQYF	TGTGCCAGCAGTTATGGGCAGGGGGCCTACGAGCAGTACTTC
TRBV9	TRBJ1-4	.	TRBD1	CASSVGGTGNEKLFF	TGTGCCAGCAGCGTAGGAGGGACAGGGAACGAAAAACTGTTTTTT